The TCR beta chain under discussion was sequenced for a study of blood T cell repertoires in COVID-19. Germline V gives CDR1 SGHVS, CDR2 FNYEAQ. The J segment lost 4 bases and the V segment lost 1 base, leaving 8 bases of the junction unmatched. The CDR3 has 17 amino acids. Sequencing was performed with immunoSEQ multiplex PCR; in TCRdb, only in-frame clones are kept and a portion is missing. The sample records some 30,000 clones, just over 85% being singletons. Sequenced sample: peripheral blood. V usage is TRBV7-6 and J usage is TRBJ2-2; 8 bases match TRBD2. This TCR was sampled from a woman in her 70s with active COVID-19. CDR3 amino acids: CASSLVPGGAGTGELFF. DNA for the CDR3: TGTGCCAGCAGCTTAGTTCCGGGGGGGGCTGGCACCGGGGAGCTGTTTTTT.